This TCR beta chain derives from a study of shared clonotypes between healthy human individuals. CD45RO-negative, CCR7-selected cells formed the naive CD8 fraction, which excluded terminally differentiated effector memory CD45RA+ cells. Trimming removed 1 base from V and 6 bases from J, with 13 bases in between. This CDR3 has 15 amino acids. The germline gives CDR1 LNHDA, CDR2 SQIVND (reference sequence). Whole-study results and caveats: Naive subsets tended to show greater estimated richness than memory subsets.

Note on this clone: Its antigen remains unidentified.

Profiled with immunoSEQ multiplex PCR; TCRdb holds only in-frame clones, not every one. The sample carries 650,000 to 800,000 clones, roughly 94% recorded once. The receptor was isolated from a man aged 30 to 39 in good health. The chain couples TRBV19 to TRBJ2-1; a possible D gene is TRBD2 (5 bases). Sequenced sample: naive CD8+ T cells sorted from blood. CDR3 protein: CASSIVGSGGNEQFF. In DNA, the CDR3 is TGTGCCAGTAGTATAGTTGGGAGTGGCGGCAATGAGCAGTTCTTC. The variable domain in full, completed from reference TRBV19 and TRBJ2-1, reads DGGITQSPKYLFRKEGQNVTLSCEQNLNHDAMYWYRQDPGQGLRLIYYSQIVNDFQKGDIAEGYSVSREKKESFPLTVTSAQKNPTAFYLCASSIVGSGGNEQFFGPGTRLTVL.